These 31 T cell receptor beta chains came from one sample sequenced in a study of cytomegalovirus exposure and HLA in healthy donors. Primers: 60 Vbeta forward and 13 Jbeta reverse. Using immunoSEQ multiplex PCR, the repertoire was profiled, and TCRdb retains in-frame clones only, with some absent. The sample has about 150,000 clones, 60% to 85% seen once; the top ten hold about 4%. Specimen: PBMCs. The receptors stem from a woman aged 40 to 50 in good health and CMV-seronegative.

V and J are TRBV10-3 and TRBJ1-1; no firm D call. Germline assignment: CDR1 ENHRY and CDR2 SYGVKD. The CDR3 is 13 amino acids. V shed 0 bases and J shed 4 bases, with 6 bases lying between them. The chain's CDR3 is CAISESRGTEAFF. The CDR3 DNA follows: TGTGCCATCAGTGAGTCACGGGGCACTGAAGCTTTCTTT.

The CDR3: CASSPTGGSEKLFF. The DNA for the CDR3 is TGTGCCAGCAGTCCTACAGGGGGGTCTGAAAAACTGTTTTTT. The J gene is TRBJ1-4, the V gene TRBV6-1; 8 bases fit TRBD1. This CDR3 has 14 residues. Per germline, CDR1 MNHNS and CDR2 SASEGT. V lost 5 bases to trimming and J lost 7 bases; unmatched junction nucleotides: 6.

The V gene is TRBV18, the J gene TRBJ1-2; D gene unclear. Germline lookup yields CDR1 KGHSH and CDR2 LQKENI. V lost 0 bases and J 8 bases, leaving 16 bases between the germline ends. The CDR3 covers 15 residues. This CDR3 is CASSPPGNREGGYTF. CDR3 nucleotides: TGTGCCAGCTCACCACCTGGGAACAGAGAGGGAGGCTACACCTTC.

The J gene is TRBJ2-2, the V gene TRBV14, with a tentative D call TRBD1 (6 bases). Per germline, CDR1 SGHDN and CDR2 FVKESK. This CDR3 has 13 amino acids. Trimming stripped 4 bases from V and 7 bases from J, with 10 bases between. The chain's CDR3 is CASSLTGYGELFF. The CDR3 bases are TGTGCCAGCAGCCTTACAGGGTACGGGGAGCTGTTTTTT. Combining the CDR3 with reference TRBV14 and TRBJ2-2 gives the whole variable domain EAGVTQFPSHSVIEKGQTVTLRCDPISGHDNLYWYRRVMGKEIKFLLHFVKESKQDESGMPNNRFLAERTGGTYSTLKVQPAELEDSGVYFCASSLTGYGELFFGEGSRLTVL.

This rearrangement joins TRBV5-1 to TRBJ2-7, with 10 bases that match TRBD1. Per germline, CDR1 SGHRS and CDR2 YFSETQ. J was trimmed by 3 bases and V by 2 bases; bases with no gene match: 20. The CDR3 contains 20 residues. The CDR3 bases are TGCGCCAGCAGCTTTGGGAGGAGACCGGGACAGGGGCCCGAGGTCTACGAGCAGTACTTC. It encodes CASSFGRRPGQGPEVYEQYF.

The chain recombines TRBV9 with TRBJ1-1; the D gene is possibly TRBD1 (5 bases). The CDR3 covers 13 residues. V was cut by 4 bases and J by 7 bases, with 14 bases left in between. Germline loops: CDR1 SGDLS, CDR2 YYNGEE. CDR3 coding DNA: TGTGCCAGCAGCCGGGGGGGACCCAGTGAAGCTTTCTTT. Translated: CASSRGGPSEAFF.

CDR3 DNA sequence: TGTGCCATCAGGCCAGGGGGCGCGACTGAAGCTTTCTTT. Translation gives CAIRPGGATEAFF. The chain couples TRBV10-3 to TRBJ1-1; 8 bases line up with TRBD1. CDR1 is ENHRY and CDR2 is SYGVKD in the germline V gene. V trimming: 6 bases; J trimming: 5 bases; junction bases outside the gene matches: 5. The CDR3 loop spans 13 amino acids.

The chain uses TRBV2 and TRBJ1-1, with 7 bases matching TRBD1. Losses at the gene ends were 8 bases for V and 0 bases for J; bases not matched to a gene: 12. The V gene's germline CDR1 is SNHLY and CDR2 FYNNEI. The CDR3 length is 16 residues. Written as DNA, the CDR3 is TGTGCCAGCGCTTCGCCGGGACAGAACTTGAACACTGAAGCTTTCTTT. Its protein product is CASASPGQNLNTEAFF.

Only a few counts were recorded for this clone. The genes are TRBV6-9 and TRBJ2-7, with D possibly being TRBD2 (5 bases). This CDR3 is 14 amino acids long. Germline V lookup: CDR1 MNHGY, CDR2 SVAAGI. The V gene lost 5 bases and the J gene lost 6 bases, with 17 bases spanning the gap. CDR3 amino acids: CASSQPTKGCEQYF. The CDR3 bases are TGTGCCAGCAGTCAACCGACTAAAGGGTGCGAGCAGTACTTC.

J is TRBJ2-3 and V is TRBV10-2; no reliable D call. V lost 3 bases, J lost 5 bases, and 6 bases lay in between. CDR1 and CDR2 from the germline V gene are WSHSY and SAAADI. The CDR3 runs to 12 residues. In nucleotides, the CDR3 is TGCGCCAGCAGTGACAGAGGAGATACGCAGTATTTT. This gives the protein CASSDRGDTQYF.

The V call is TRBV7-8, the J call TRBJ1-5; unclear D gene. Germline V gives CDR1 SGHVS, CDR2 FQNEAQ. The CDR3 runs 16 residues. Trimming took off 3 bases at V and 0 bases at J, with 12 bases between the two ends. The CDR3 sequence: CASSLDPGISNQPQHF. The CDR3 DNA sequence: TGTGCCAGCAGCTTGGACCCGGGAATTAGCAATCAGCCCCAGCATTTT.

The genes are TRBV11-1 and TRBJ2-7; D perhaps matches TRBD1 (8 bases). The CDR3 is 15 residues long. Trimming cost V 6 bases and J 2 bases, with 17 bases left between them. Germline V gene data show CDR1 as SGHAT and CDR2 as FQDESV (reference sequence). The CDR3 is CASRPGQGGPYEQYF. For the CDR3, the DNA is TGTGCCAGCAGACCCGGACAGGGAGGGCCCTACGAGCAGTACTTC.

In this sample, this clone turned up once. In nucleotides, the CDR3 is TGTGCCAGCCAACAGGAAATGAACACTGAAGCTTTCTTT. Translation gives CASQQEMNTEAFF. V gene TRBV25-1 combines with J gene TRBJ1-1; D is perhaps TRBD1 (5 bases). Germline V gene sequence: CDR1 MGHDK, CDR2 SYGVNS. The CDR3 totals 13 residues. V gave up 8 bases and J gave up 0 bases, with 10 bases separating them.

The V call is TRBV27, the J call TRBJ2-2; 9 positions agree with TRBD1. From germline, CDR1 is MNHEY and CDR2 SMNVEV (reference sequence). Losses at the gene ends were 10 bases for V and 7 bases for J; bases not matched to a gene: 4. CDR3 size: 12 residues. The CDR3 reads CATRTGDGELFF. The CDR3 DNA follows: TGTGCCACTCGGACAGGGGACGGGGAGCTGTTTTTT.

In nucleotides, the CDR3 is TGTGCCAGCCTAACGAAGGGGGCGATAACGTCTGAAGCTTTCTTT. This encodes CASLTKGAITSEAFF. The rearrangement joins TRBV19 to TRBJ1-1; the match to TRBD1 covers 7 bases. CDR3 length equals 15 residues. Germline CDR1 is LNHDA and CDR2 is SQIVND (reference sequence). V trimming: 9 bases; J trimming: 6 bases; junction bases outside the gene matches: 16.

The V and J genes are TRBV6-6 and TRBJ1-1; tentative D call: TRBD1 (6 bases). The CDR3 is made up of 13 amino acids. The germline V gene encodes CDR1 MNHNY and CDR2 SVGAGI (reference sequence). Trimming left V 4 bases short and J 4 bases short, with 10 bases between. CDR3 sequence: CASSWGQGTEAFF. DNA of the CDR3: TGTGCCAGCAGTTGGGGGCAGGGCACTGAAGCTTTCTTT.

The CDR3 DNA follows: TGCAGCGTTCAACCAGCGGGAGGGCCATACGAGCAGTACTTC. Residues: CSVQPAGGPYEQYF. This sequence joins TRBV29-1 and TRBJ2-7; TRBD2 aligns across 10 bases. V lost 5 bases and J lost 4; bases outside the gene matches: 8. The CDR3 contains 14 residues. CDR1 and CDR2 from the germline V gene are SQVTM and ANQGSEA.

The chain recombines TRBV5-4 with TRBJ2-7; TRBD2 is a possible D gene (5 bases). V was shortened by 4 bases and J by 0 bases, with 17 bases between the two germline ends. From germline, CDR1 is SGHNT and CDR2 YYREEE (reference sequence). The CDR3 extends over 16 amino acids. The CDR3 sequence is CASSRTPEGGSYEQYF. CDR3 in DNA: TGTGCCAGCAGCCGGACGCCCGAGGGTGGCTCCTACGAGCAGTACTTC.

The V gene is TRBV29-1, the J gene TRBJ2-5, with TRBD1 matching over 8 bases. This CDR3 region has 14 residues. The ends lost 6 bases at V and 2 bases at J; junction bases unmatched: 8. Germline CDR1 SQVTM, CDR2 ANQGSEA. The CDR3 here is CSVAGTGIQETQYF. The CDR3 nucleotides are TGCAGCGTGGCTGGGACAGGAATACAAGAGACCCAGTACTTC. The whole variable domain, remainder taken from reference TRBV29-1 and TRBJ2-5, is SAVISQKPSRDICQRGTSLTIQCQVDSQVTMMFWYRQQPGQSLTLIATANQGSEATYESGFVIDKFPISRPNLTFSTLTVSNMSPEDSSIYLCSVAGTGIQETQYFGPGTRLLVL.

J is TRBJ2-5 and V is TRBV7-2; D is unresolved. Looked up from germline, CDR1 is SGHTA and CDR2 is FQGNSA. Trimming removed 5 bases at V and 1 base at J, with 11 bases between. CDR3 length equals 14 residues. CDR3 amino acids: CASSVGLTQETQYF. The DNA of the CDR3 is TGTGCCAGCAGCGTCGGGTTGACCCAAGAGACCCAGTACTTC.

J is TRBJ1-2 and V is TRBV19; 10 bases map to TRBD1. The V gene end was trimmed by 2 bases and the J gene end by 5 bases; junction bases not matched to a gene: 11. This CDR3 has 17 residues. Germline V lookup: CDR1 LNHDA, CDR2 SQIVND (reference sequence). The CDR3 loop reads CASSIFRRTGGSYGYTF. Here the CDR3 DNA reads TGTGCCAGTAGTATATTTCGCCGGACAGGGGGGTCGTATGGCTACACCTTC.

The J gene is TRBJ2-5, the V gene TRBV13; the match to TRBD2 covers 13 bases. Looked up from germline, CDR1 is PRHDT and CDR2 is FYEKMQ (reference sequence). V lost 0 bases and J lost 5; bases outside the gene matches: 9. The CDR3 sequence is 18 residues long. The CDR3 DNA reads as TGTGCCAGCAGCTTAGGCCTCGGACTAGCGGGAGTGTCGGAGACCCAGTACTTC. It codes for CASSLGLGLAGVSETQYF.

V usage is TRBV18 and J usage is TRBJ1-5; the D is unclear. The CDR3 has 13 residues. The V and J ends lost 1 base and 7 bases respectively, with 8 bases between them. Per germline, CDR1 KGHSH and CDR2 LQKENI. The CDR3 DNA follows: TGTGCCAGCTCACCACAGCGAGAGCAGCCCCAGCATTTT. Protein: CASSPQREQPQHF.

The chain has TRBV7-6 and TRBJ2-5; the D is unclear. Trimming left V 1 base short and J 3 bases short, with 3 bases between. Germline-derived CDR1 and CDR2 are SGHVS and FNYEAQ. The CDR3 has 12 residues. CDR3 DNA sequence: TGTGCCAGCAGCTTAGTCAAAGAGACCCAGTACTTC. Residues: CASSLVKETQYF.

This sequence joins TRBV5-1 and TRBJ2-5; the match to TRBD1 covers 7 bases. Germline V gene sequence: CDR1 SGHRS, CDR2 YFSETQ. This CDR3 comprises 14 residues. Losses at the gene ends were 2 bases for V and 4 bases for J; bases not matched to a gene: 5. This chain's CDR3 is CASSFDPGGETQYF. CDR3 DNA sequence: TGCGCCAGCAGCTTTGATCCAGGGGGAGAGACCCAGTACTTC.

V and J are TRBV27 and TRBJ2-4, with 10 positions matching TRBD1. Germline V CDR1 and CDR2: MNHEY, SMNVEV (reference sequence). V shed 5 bases, J shed 1 base, and the junction held 2 bases outside the gene matches. The CDR3 spans 15 residues. The CDR3 is CASSPGQGAKNIQYF. In nucleotides, the CDR3 is TGTGCCAGCAGTCCGGGACAGGGGGCCAAAAACATTCAGTACTTC.

The table lists this clone with a few counts. The J gene is TRBJ2-3, the V gene TRBV4-1; D unclear. CDR1 MGHRA and CDR2 YSYEKL come from the germline V gene. This CDR3 has 13 amino acids. V shed 6 bases and J shed 5 bases, with 12 bases lying between them. CDR3: CASRSPAGDTQYF. CDR3 bases: TGCGCCAGCAGGTCCCCGGCAGGAGATACGCAGTATTTT.

The chain employs TRBV29-1 and TRBJ2-3; 11 bases align to TRBD2. CDR1 is SQVTM, CDR2 ANQGSEA, per germline. This CDR3 is 14 amino acids long. The junction had 3 bases not matched to a gene; V was cut back by 6 bases and J by 1 base. The CDR3 region has the DNA TGCAGCGTCGAACTAGCGGGGGGCACAGATACGCAGTATTTT. Protein product: CSVELAGGTDTQYF.

This rearrangement joins TRBV10-3 to TRBJ2-2; 7 nucleotides line up with TRBD1. This CDR3 contains 13 residues. Per germline, CDR1 ENHRY and CDR2 SYGVKD. The CDR3 sequence is CGSGTANTGELFF. DNA of the CDR3: TGTGGATCCGGGACAGCAAACACCGGGGAGCTGTTTTTT.

The V call is TRBV5-1, the J call TRBJ1-2; D gene unclear. Germline CDR1 and CDR2: SGHRS and YFSETQ. The CDR3 covers 12 residues. Trimming removed 2 bases from V and 8 bases from J, with 10 bases in between. The CDR3 region has the DNA TGCGCCAGCAGCTTACTAGGAGAGGGCTACACCTTC. It is translated as CASSLLGEGYTF. The full variable domain, its missing parts supplied by reference TRBV5-1 and TRBJ1-2, is KAGVTQTPRYLIKTRGQQVTLSCSPISGHRSVSWYQQTPGQGLQFLFEYFSETQRNKGNFPGRFSGRQFSNSRSEMNVSTLELGDSALYLCASSLLGEGYTFGSGTRLTVV.

In its sample, this clone was seen once. The chain links TRBV7-9 to TRBJ2-7, with a possible D match to TRBD1 (5 bases). The V and J ends lost 4 bases and 4 bases respectively, with 14 bases between them. Germline V lookup: CDR1 SEHNR, CDR2 FQNEAQ (reference sequence). The CDR3 consists of 14 residues. CDR3 DNA sequence: TGTGCCAGCAGCTCGAACAGGAAACTTTACGAGCAGTACTTC. Translation: CASSSNRKLYEQYF.